This TCR beta chain comes out of a study of CD8+CD57+ T cells in acquired aplastic anemia. Study-wide findings and caveats: Overlap between patients and controls comprised twenty-nine CD8+ CDR3 sequences.

Only a few counts were recorded for this clonotype. Antigen specificity is unknown. For CDR3 and TCR beta VDJ profiling, genomic DNA was the template used. TCRdb processed the reads anew with MiXCR; each CDR3 protein has one entry. Among 200,000 to 250,000 distinct CDR3 sequences listed, about a third were seen once. The CDR3 has 15 residues. Trimming removed 5 bases from V and 2 bases from J; junction bases left unmatched: 7. Germline V gene sequence: CDR1 SNHLY, CDR2 FYNNEI. The source of this sequence is a human donor in good health, serving as a control. Sequenced: sorted CD4+, CD8+, or CD8+CD57+ T cells (not recorded which) from PBMCs. V gene TRBV2 combines with J gene TRBJ1-2, with 8 bases that match TRBD1. The CDR3 protein is CASSLDRGENYGYTF. Written as DNA, the CDR3 is TGTGCCAGCAGTCTCGACAGGGGCGAGAACTATGGCTACACCTTC. Together with reference TRBV2 and TRBJ1-2, the CDR3 gives the full variable domain: EPEVTQTPSHQVTQMGQEVILRCVPISNHLYFYWYRQILGQKVEFLVSFYNNEISEKSEIFDDQFSVERPDGSNFTLKIRSTKLEDSAMYFCASSLDRGENYGYTFGSGTRLTVV.